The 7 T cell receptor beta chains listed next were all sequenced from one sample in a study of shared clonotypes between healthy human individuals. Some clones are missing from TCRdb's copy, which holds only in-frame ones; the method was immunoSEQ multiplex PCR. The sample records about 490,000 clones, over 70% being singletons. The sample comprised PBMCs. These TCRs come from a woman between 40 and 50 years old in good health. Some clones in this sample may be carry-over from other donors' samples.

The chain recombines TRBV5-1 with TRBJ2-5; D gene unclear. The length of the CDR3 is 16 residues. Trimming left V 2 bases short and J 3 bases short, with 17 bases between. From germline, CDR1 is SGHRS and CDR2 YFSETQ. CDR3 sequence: CASSLKNSGPKETQYF. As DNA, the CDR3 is TGCGCCAGCAGCTTAAAGAACTCCGGTCCAAAAGAGACCCAGTACTTC. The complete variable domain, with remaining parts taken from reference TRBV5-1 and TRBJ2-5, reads KAGVTQTPRYLIKTRGQQVTLSCSPISGHRSVSWYQQTPGQGLQFLFEYFSETQRNKGNFPGRFSGRQFSNSRSEMNVSTLELGDSALYLCASSLKNSGPKETQYFGPGTRLLVL.

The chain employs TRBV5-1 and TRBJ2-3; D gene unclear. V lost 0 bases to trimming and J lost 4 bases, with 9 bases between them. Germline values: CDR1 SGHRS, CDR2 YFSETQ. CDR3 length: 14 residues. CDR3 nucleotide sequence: TGCGCCAGCAGCTTGGATAGCTCGGCAGATACGCAGTATTTT. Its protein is CASSLDSSADTQYF.

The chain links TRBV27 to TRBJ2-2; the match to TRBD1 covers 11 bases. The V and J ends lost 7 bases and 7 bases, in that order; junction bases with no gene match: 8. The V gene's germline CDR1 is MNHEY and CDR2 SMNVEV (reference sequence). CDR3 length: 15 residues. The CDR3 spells CASTFGTGGRGELFF. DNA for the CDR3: TGTGCCAGCACCTTTGGGACAGGGGGGCGCGGGGAGCTGTTTTTT.

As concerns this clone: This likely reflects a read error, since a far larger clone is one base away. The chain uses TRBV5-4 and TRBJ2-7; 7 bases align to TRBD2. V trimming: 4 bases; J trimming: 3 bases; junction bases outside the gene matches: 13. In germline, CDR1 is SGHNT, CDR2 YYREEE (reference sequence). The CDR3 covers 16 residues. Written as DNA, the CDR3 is TGTGCCAGCAGCCCGGGCGGACTAGAGGGAGTCTACGAGCAGTACTTC. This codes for CASSPGGLEGVYEQYF.

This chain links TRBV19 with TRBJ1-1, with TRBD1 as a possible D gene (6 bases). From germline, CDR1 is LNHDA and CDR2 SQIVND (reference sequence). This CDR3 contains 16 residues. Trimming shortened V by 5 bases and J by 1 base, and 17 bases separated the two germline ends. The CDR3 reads CASSRTRGAGNTEAFF. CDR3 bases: TGTGCCAGTAGTCGGACCCGGGGGGCGGGGAACACTGAAGCTTTCTTT.

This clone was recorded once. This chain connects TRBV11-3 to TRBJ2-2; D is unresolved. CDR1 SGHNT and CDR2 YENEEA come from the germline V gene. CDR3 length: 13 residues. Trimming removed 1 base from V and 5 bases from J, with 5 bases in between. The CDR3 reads CASSLVRTGELFF. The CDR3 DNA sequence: TGTGCCAGCAGCTTAGTCCGGACCGGGGAGCTGTTTTTT.

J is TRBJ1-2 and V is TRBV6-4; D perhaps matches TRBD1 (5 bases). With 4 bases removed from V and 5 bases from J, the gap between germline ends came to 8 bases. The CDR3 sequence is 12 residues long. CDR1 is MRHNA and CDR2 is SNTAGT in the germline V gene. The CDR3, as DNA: TGTGCCAGCAGTGTGGGGGGGTATGGCTACACCTTC. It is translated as CASSVGGYGYTF.